This T cell receptor (beta chain) derives from a study of post-analysis software for immune sequencing data. General study results and limits: Among multiple sclerosis patients, normalized Chao1 diversity was significantly below that of controls. Five or six TRBV segments, TRBV5-6, TRBV5-1 and TRBV20-1 among them, were found more frequent in patients than controls.

The V gene's germline CDR1 is SGHDN and CDR2 FVKESK. V lost 3 bases to trimming and J lost 10 bases; unmatched junction nucleotides: 15. This CDR3 is 16 amino acids long. About this clonotype itself: Its specificity is not known.

Unique molecular identifiers had been added to the TCR beta cDNA libraries. TCRdb analysed the PCR reads with MiXCR anew, one entry per CDR3 protein. The repertoire consists of approximately 460,000 distinct CDR3 sequences, with under 55% occurring once and the leading ten covering about 12%. The receptor was derived from a girl under 18 with multiple sclerosis. The chain has TRBV14 and TRBJ2-1, with 7 bases that match TRBD1. Sequenced: blood. CDR3 loop: CASSHAGQEITIEQFF. DNA for the CDR3: TGTGCCAGCAGCCACGCAGGACAGGAGATTACAATCGAGCAGTTCTTC.